Included here is one T cell receptor (beta chain) sequence, with context. CDR1 GTSNPN and CDR2 SVGIG come from the germline V gene (reference sequence). Trimming took off 4 bases at V and 4 bases at J, with 19 bases between the two ends. The CDR3 runs 15 residues. The data stem from a study of blood T cell repertoires in COVID-19. Assay used: immunoSEQ multiplex PCR; TCRdb lists only in-frame clones, some missing. The sample has approximately 360,000 clones, 89% seen once; the top ten hold more than 1%. What was sequenced was peripheral blood. The genes are TRBV30 and TRBJ1-2; TRBD1 might be the D (6 bases). This clonotype was sampled from a man aged 40-49 years with acute or convalescent COVID-19. The CDR3: CAWKGNRDYSYGYTF. Here the CDR3 DNA reads TGTGCCTGGAAAGGCAACAGGGACTATTCCTATGGCTACACCTTC.